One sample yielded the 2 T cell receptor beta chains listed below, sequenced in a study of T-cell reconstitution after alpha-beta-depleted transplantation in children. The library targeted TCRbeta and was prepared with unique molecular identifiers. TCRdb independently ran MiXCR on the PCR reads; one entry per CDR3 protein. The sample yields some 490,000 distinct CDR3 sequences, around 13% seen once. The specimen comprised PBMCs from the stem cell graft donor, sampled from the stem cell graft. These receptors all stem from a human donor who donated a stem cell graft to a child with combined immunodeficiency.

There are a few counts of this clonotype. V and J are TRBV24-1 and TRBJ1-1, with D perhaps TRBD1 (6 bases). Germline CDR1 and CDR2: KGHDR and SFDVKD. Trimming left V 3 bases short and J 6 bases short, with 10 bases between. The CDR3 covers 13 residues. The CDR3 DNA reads TGTGCCACCAGTGATCAGGGGAGGCCTGAAGCTTTCTTT. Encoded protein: CATSDQGRPEAFF.

CDR3 in amino acids: CANATGSATEAFF. The CDR3 nucleotides read TGTGCCAACGCGACAGGGTCGGCCACTGAAGCTTTCTTT. This chain links TRBV7-3 with TRBJ1-1; 7 bases fit TRBD1. The CDR3 consists of 13 residues. Germline CDR1 SGHTA, CDR2 FQGTGA. V was pared by 10 bases and J by 4 bases, with 9 bases of the junction left unmatched.